These T cell receptor beta chains were read from a single sample in a study of blood T cell repertoires in COVID-19. The protocol was immunoSEQ multiplex PCR, while the TCRdb copy is restricted to in-frame clones and leaves out a portion. The sample shows approximately 190,000 clones, 82% of them seen only once. The sequenced material came from peripheral blood. The source is a woman aged 60 to 75 with COVID-19, enrolled during active disease. Both conserved end residues are trimmed from each CDR3.

v_call	j_call	cdr3_aa
TRBV3-1/TRBV3-2	TRBJ2-5	ASSQPVAGQETQY
TRBV5-1	TRBJ2-7	ASSLAWENHYEQY
TRBV4-2	TRBJ2-5	ASSQTGTGVLRETQY
TRBV6-5	TRBJ1-4	ASSKTGFEKLF
TRBV6-1	TRBJ2-7	ASSGQGVEAGAAYEQY
TRBV9	TRBJ2-3	ASSPQTGDTQY
TRBV7-9	TRBJ2-3	ASSVGGQGAQY
TRBV5-4	TRBJ1-2	ASSLGTGPNYGYT
TRBV5-5	TRBJ1-6	ASSLAREVSPLH
TRBV5-8	TRBJ1-5	ASSLARNQPQH
TRBV29-1	TRBJ2-1	SVSSGTGYVDEQF
TRBV5-3	TRBJ2-7	ARSLPAYEQY
TRBV9	TRBJ1-1	ASSVDGVSGMNTEAF
TRBV4-2	TRBJ2-1	ASSQEKGQGNEQF
TRBV6-1	TRBJ1-5	ASSEIITGGYNQPQH
TRBV4-3	TRBJ2-1	ASSQTSGAYNEQF
TRBV11-2	TRBJ1-5	ASSADYEPGQGGNQPQH
TRBV7-9	TRBJ1-1	ASSLVRDTEAF
TRBV29-1	TRBJ2-1	SGEGQTSAHGEF
TRBV6-5	TRBJ1-6	ASSYLTGGNSPLH
TRBV28	TRBJ1-1	ASSFSLTGRDTEAF
TRBV3-1/TRBV3-2	TRBJ1-2	ASSHRSRANYGYT
TRBV24-1	TRBJ2-3	ATSDLTSSDTQY
TRBV7-2	TRBJ1-2	ASRPGTLDGYT
TRBV30	TRBJ2-5	AWGHRGAETQY
TRBV6-1	TRBJ1-6	ASREGQGAPLH
TRBV28	TRBJ1-6	ASRPGGGPRVGTLH
TRBV19	TRBJ1-2	ASGTTATNYGYT
TRBV7-9	TRBJ1-1	ASSLSVSGTEAF
TRBV7-7	TRBJ1-1	ASSLSEGTEAF
TRBV6-5	TRBJ1-1	ASQREVMNTEAF
TRBV2	TRBJ2-3	ASRAEAGLSTDTQY
TRBV19	TRBJ1-6	ASSIAEADSPLH
TRBV11-1	TRBJ2-1	ASSLSRDSYNEQF
TRBV18	TRBJ1-5	ASSLTQHSNQPQH
TRBV7-2	TRBJ2-3	ASSLAPGLTDTQY
TRBV27	TRBJ1-5	ASSFRPEYSNQPQH
TRBV10-3	TRBJ1-2	AIGGDYGYT
TRBV19	TRBJ2-5	ASAKQGTQETQY
TRBV29-1	TRBJ1-1	SVSSTPSQLNTEAF
TRBV27	TRBJ2-3	ASSFTGGPDTQY
TRBV9	TRBJ2-7	ASSPYGSTEYEQY
TRBV15	TRBJ1-1	ATRPTDLITEAF
TRBV5-8	TRBJ1-5	ASIFPQGNQPQH
TRBV29-1	TRBJ2-6	SVELAESSGANVLT
TRBV7-2	TRBJ2-1	ASSFPQNEQF
TRBV6-5	TRBJ1-6	ASSPGTGYNSPLH
TRBV5-6	TRBJ1-3	ASSFGQGGNTIY
TRBV5-6	TRBJ1-2	ASSLPGQGWGYT
TRBV6-1	TRBJ2-5	ASSDTYPGQTYQETQY